The sequence of this TCR beta chain was determined in a study of blood T cell repertoires in COVID-19. Study background: The United States, Italy and Spain supplied acute and convalescent COVID-19 samples. PBMCs, B-cell-depleted T cells, or T cells provided the cDNA or gDNA that made up the material.

The data were produced by immunoSEQ multiplex PCR, yet TCRdb's version contains in-frame clones alone and is incomplete. This sample has about 210,000 clones, with around four fifths found just once. The V and J ends lost 1 base and 5 bases, in that order; junction bases with no gene match: 2. CDR1 is KGHSH, CDR2 LQKENI, per germline. CDR3 length: 16 amino acids. The chain employs TRBV18 and TRBJ2-1, with TRBD2 matching 13 bases. The source of this sequence is a man aged 55 to 70 with COVID-19, enrolled during active disease. Sample: peripheral blood. The CDR3 DNA sequence: TGTGCCAGCTCACCACTGGGACTAGCGGGAAACAATGAGCAGTTCTTC. This translates into CASSPLGLAGNNEQFF. The full variable domain, with the rest looked up from reference TRBV18 and TRBJ2-1, is NAGVMQNPRHLVRRRGQEARLRCSPMKGHSHVYWYRQLPEEGLKFMVYLQKENIIDESGMPKERFSAEFPKEGPSILRIQQVVRGDSAAYFCASSPLGLAGNNEQFFGPGTRLTVL.